The clone carrying this TCR beta chain was observed a handful of times. The data are from a study of control samples from healthy donors and cancer patients. The method was immunoSEQ multiplex PCR; TCRdb's version includes in-frame clones alone and lacks a portion of them. The data hold about 140,000 clones, with approximately 86% observed a single time. Germline V gene data show CDR1 as SEHNR and CDR2 as FQNEAQ (reference sequence). This CDR3 region has 12 residues. Trimming took 3 bases from V and 7 from J, leaving 6 bases between them. The source is a woman under 40 in good health. The sample was blood. The rearrangement links TRBV7-9 to TRBJ2-2; D is uncertain. The DNA of the CDR3 is TGTGCCAGCAGCTTCAGTTACGGGGAGCTGTTTTTT. Protein product: CASSFSYGELFF.